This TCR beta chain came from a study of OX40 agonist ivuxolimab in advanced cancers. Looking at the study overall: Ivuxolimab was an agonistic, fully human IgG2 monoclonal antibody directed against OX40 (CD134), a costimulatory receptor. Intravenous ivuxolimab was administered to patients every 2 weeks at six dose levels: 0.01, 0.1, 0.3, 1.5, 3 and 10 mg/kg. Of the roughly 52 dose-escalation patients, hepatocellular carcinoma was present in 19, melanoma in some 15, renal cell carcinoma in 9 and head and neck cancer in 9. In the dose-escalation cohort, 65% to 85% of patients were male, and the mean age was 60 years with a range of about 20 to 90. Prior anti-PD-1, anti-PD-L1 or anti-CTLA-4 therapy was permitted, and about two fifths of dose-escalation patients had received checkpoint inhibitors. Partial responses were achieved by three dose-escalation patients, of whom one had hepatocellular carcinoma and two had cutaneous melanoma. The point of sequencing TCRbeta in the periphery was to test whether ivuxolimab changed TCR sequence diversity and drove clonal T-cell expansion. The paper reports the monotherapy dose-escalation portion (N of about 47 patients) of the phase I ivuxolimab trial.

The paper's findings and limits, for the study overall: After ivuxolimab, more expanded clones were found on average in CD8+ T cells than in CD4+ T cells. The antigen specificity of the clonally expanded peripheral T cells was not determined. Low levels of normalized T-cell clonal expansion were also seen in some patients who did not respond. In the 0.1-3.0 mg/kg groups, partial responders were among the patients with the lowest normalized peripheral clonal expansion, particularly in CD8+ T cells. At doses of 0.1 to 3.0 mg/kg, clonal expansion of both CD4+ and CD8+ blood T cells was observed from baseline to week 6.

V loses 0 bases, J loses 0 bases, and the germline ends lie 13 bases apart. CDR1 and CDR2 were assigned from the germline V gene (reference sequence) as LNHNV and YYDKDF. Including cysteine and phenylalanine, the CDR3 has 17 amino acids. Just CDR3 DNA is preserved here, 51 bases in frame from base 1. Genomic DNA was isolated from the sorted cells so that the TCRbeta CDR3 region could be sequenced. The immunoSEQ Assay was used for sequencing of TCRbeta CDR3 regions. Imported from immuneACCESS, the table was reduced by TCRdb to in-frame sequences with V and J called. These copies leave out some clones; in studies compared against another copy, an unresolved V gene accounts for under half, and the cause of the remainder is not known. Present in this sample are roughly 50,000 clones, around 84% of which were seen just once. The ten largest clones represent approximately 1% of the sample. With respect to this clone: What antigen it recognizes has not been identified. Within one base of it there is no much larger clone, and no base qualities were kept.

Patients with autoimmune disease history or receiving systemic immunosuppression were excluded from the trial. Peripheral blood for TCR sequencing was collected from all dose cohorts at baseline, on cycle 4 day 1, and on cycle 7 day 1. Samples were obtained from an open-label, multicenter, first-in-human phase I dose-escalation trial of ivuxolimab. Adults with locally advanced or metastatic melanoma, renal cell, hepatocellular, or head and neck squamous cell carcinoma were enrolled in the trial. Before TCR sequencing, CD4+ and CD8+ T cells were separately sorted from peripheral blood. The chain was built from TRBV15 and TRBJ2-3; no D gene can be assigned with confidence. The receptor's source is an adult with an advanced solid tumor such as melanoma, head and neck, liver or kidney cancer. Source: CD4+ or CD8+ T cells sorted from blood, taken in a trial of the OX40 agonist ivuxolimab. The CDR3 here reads CATSRDSQALSTDTQYF. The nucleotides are TGTGCCACCAGCAGAGATTCGCAGGCCCTTAGCACAGATACGCAGTATTTT.